These 29 T cell receptor beta chains were sequenced from one sample in a study of vaccination and CD4 T cells after COVID-19. The Oncomine TCR Beta short-read assay was applied to DNA of cultured CD4+ T cells. In TCRdb, the PCR reads were re-called with MiXCR into one record per CDR3 protein. The sample records about 20,000 distinct CDR3 sequences, 52% being singletons. The antigens of these receptors remain unknown. Treatment defined: roughly ten-day PBMC culture with coronavirus spike peptide pools or control peptides (ViraFEST assay). Sequencing was carried out using CD4+ T cells from blood, cultured in vitro. The receptors come from a human donor who had recovered from COVID-19.

This clonotype appeared a few times. The chain couples TRBV7-2 to TRBJ1-1; no clear D. CDR1 and CDR2 from the germline V gene are SGHTA and FQGNSA. The CDR3 is 12 residues long. Deletions cut 5 bases from V and 10 bases from J, with 14 bases between. CDR3 nucleotides: TGTGCCAGCAGCCCCCCGGGTAAGCCAGCTTTCTTT. This translates into CASSPPGKPAFF.

This clonotype is a singleton in its sample. This sequence joins TRBV19 and TRBJ2-1; TRBD1 is a possible D gene (5 bases). Germline-derived CDR1 and CDR2 are LNHDA and SQIVND (reference sequence). This CDR3 spans 15 amino acids. Trimming left V 2 bases short and J 4 bases short, with 12 bases between. This chain's CDR3 is CASSIQAQDYNEQFF. The DNA for the CDR3 is TGTGCCAGTAGTATACAGGCACAGGATTACAATGAGCAGTTCTTC.

This clonotype showed up just a few times. CDR3 nucleotide sequence: TGTGCCACCAGTGTTTCCCAGGGCTATGGCTACACCTTC. Its protein is CATSVSQGYGYTF. The chain employs TRBV24-1 and TRBJ1-2, with D maybe TRBD1 (5 bases). The length of the CDR3 is 13 residues. Germline V gene lookup returns CDR1 KGHDR and CDR2 SFDVKD. The V end was cut by 5 bases, the J end by 4 bases, with 10 bases between.

The V gene is TRBV27, the J gene TRBJ1-2, with D possibly being TRBD1 (5 bases). The V end was cut by 5 bases, the J end by 4 bases, with 11 bases between. Germline loops: CDR1 MNHEY, CDR2 SMNVEV (reference sequence). The CDR3 has 13 amino acids. The CDR3 reads CASSVRAGYGYTF. CDR3 nucleotide sequence: TGTGCCAGCAGTGTCAGGGCTGGCTATGGCTACACCTTC.

V is TRBV11-2 and J is TRBJ2-7; D might be TRBD2 (6 bases). Germline-derived CDR1 and CDR2 are SGHAT and FQNNGV. The CDR3 runs 13 residues. Trimming shortened V by 5 bases and J by 2 bases, and 10 bases separated the two germline ends. CDR3 region: CASSRGGAYEQYF. CDR3 coding DNA: TGTGCCAGCAGCCGTGGCGGGGCCTACGAGCAGTACTTC.

The V call is TRBV21-1, the J call TRBJ1-1; the table gives TRBD1 as D, unverified against the DNA. TRBV21-1 is annotated as a pseudogene. The CDR3 totals 14 residues. CDR3 sequence reads: CASSKEGANTEAFF. The CDR3 DNA sequence: TGTGCCAGCAGCAAAGAAGGGGCTAACACTGAAGCTTTCTTT.

The chain uses TRBV5-4 and TRBJ1-1; possible D gene TRBD1, 6 bases. Per germline, CDR1 SGHNT and CDR2 YYREEE (reference sequence). Trimming took off 0 bases at V and 7 bases at J, with 16 bases between the two ends. The CDR3 runs to 15 residues. CDR3 sequence (DNA): TGTGCCAGCAGCTTGGTTGTGGGGGGCGCAGATGAAGCTTTCTTT. Protein: CASSLVVGGADEAFF.

V and J are TRBV20-1 and TRBJ2-1; 8 bases line up with TRBD2. V shed 0 bases, J shed 9 bases, and the junction held 13 bases outside the gene matches. The CDR3 totals 16 residues. Germline V gene lookup returns CDR1 DFQATT and CDR2 SNEGSKA (reference sequence). CDR3 protein: CSARDRGLAINGEQFF. The DNA of the CDR3 is TGCAGTGCTAGAGATCGTGGACTAGCAATTAATGGTGAGCAGTTCTTC.

This chain links TRBV14 with TRBJ1-2; maybe TRBD1 (6 bases). Germline values: CDR1 SGHDN, CDR2 FVKESK. CDR3 size: 14 residues. V was trimmed by 1 base and J by 8 bases, leaving 14 bases between them. In DNA, the CDR3 is TGTGCCAGCAGCCAAGGGGGGGCGAAGGGAGGCTACACCTTC. This encodes CASSQGGAKGGYTF.

The chain joins TRBV6-1 to TRBJ1-2; 7 bases map to TRBD1. The germline CDR1 and CDR2 sequences are MNHNS and SASEGT. The J segment lost 6 bases and the V segment lost 5 bases, leaving 6 bases of the junction unmatched. The CDR3 runs to 13 residues. The CDR3 loop reads CASSRQGYNGYTF. As DNA, the CDR3 is TGTGCCAGCAGTCGACAGGGATATAATGGCTACACCTTC.

This clonotype was counted a few times. The chain recombines TRBV20-1 with TRBJ2-7; TRBD2 aligns across 12 bases. Trimming at V came to 6 bases and at J to 6 bases, leaving 12 bases not matched to a gene. This CDR3 region has 15 residues. Germline assignment: CDR1 DFQATT and CDR2 SNEGSKA (reference sequence). DNA for the CDR3: TGCAGTGCGCAGCCGGCTAGCGGGAGGGCCCCCGAGCAGTACTTC. This encodes CSAQPASGRAPEQYF.

The table lists this clonotype with a count of one. CDR3 loop: CATSDAGAGTGELFF. The CDR3 coding sequence is TGTGCCACCAGTGATGCAGGGGCTGGCACCGGGGAGCTGTTTTTT. The chain combines TRBV24-1 with TRBJ2-2, with D tentatively TRBD1 (6 bases). CDR1 is KGHDR, CDR2 SFDVKD, per germline. V lost 3 bases and J lost 4, with 11 bases in between. The CDR3 extends over 15 amino acids.

V gene TRBV12-1 combines with J gene TRBJ1-5; the table gives TRBD1 as D, unverified against the DNA. TRBV12-1 is a pseudogene. This CDR3 spans 16 amino acids. The CDR3 spells CASSRDYRGSDQPQHF. The CDR3 bases are TGTGCCAGCAGCCGGGATTACAGGGGGTCGGATCAGCCCCAGCATTTT.

This clonotype appeared a few times. CDR3 sequence: CSAPWGGGTPLHF. The CDR3 nucleotides read TGCAGTGCCCCGTGGGGGGGTGGGACACCCCTCCACTTT. The V call is TRBV20-1, the J call TRBJ1-6; the D gene is possibly TRBD1 (5 bases). The CDR3 totals 13 residues. The ends were cut back, 6 bases at V and 11 bases at J, with 17 bases in the middle. Germline assignment: CDR1 DFQATT and CDR2 SNEGSKA (reference sequence).

This chain links TRBV7-8 with TRBJ2-1, with a tentative D call TRBD2 (6 bases). CDR1 is SGHVS, CDR2 FQNEAQ, per germline. The CDR3 loop spans 16 amino acids. Trimming took off 0 bases at V and 2 bases at J, with 11 bases between the two ends. The CDR3 bases are TGTGCCAGCAGCTTAGCCCGCCCGGGGGCCTACAATGAGCAGTTCTTC. It yields the protein CASSLARPGAYNEQFF.

The CDR3 sequence: CASTIEPTGNTIYF. Written as DNA, the CDR3 is TGTGCCAGCACCATAGAGCCTACTGGAAACACCATATATTTT. The chain couples TRBV7-9 to TRBJ1-3; D is unresolved. The CDR3 has 14 amino acids. The germline V gene encodes CDR1 SEHNR and CDR2 FQNEAQ (reference sequence). Trimming removed 7 bases at V and 2 bases at J, with 12 bases between. The full variable domain, rest sourced from reference TRBV7-9 and TRBJ1-3, is DTGVSQNPRHKITKRGQNVTFRCDPISEHNRLYWYRQTLGQGPEFLTYFQNEAQLEKSRLLSDRFSAERPKGSFSTLEIQRTEQGDSAMYLCASTIEPTGNTIYFGEGSWLTVV.

The chain carries TRBV5-1 and TRBJ2-5; 10 nucleotides line up with TRBD2. The CDR3 is made up of 15 amino acids. The V segment lost 1 base and the J segment 2 bases; nucleotides outside the gene matches: 2. Germline V gene lookup returns CDR1 SGHRS and CDR2 YFSETQ. CDR3 nucleotides: TGCGCCAGCAGCTTGACTAGCGGGGAACAAGAGACCCAGTACTTC. Translating gives CASSLTSGEQETQYF.

The table lists this clonotype with a few counts. CDR3 sequence (DNA): TGTGCTAGCGGGGCGCCTCAGGGCTATGGCTACACCTTC. Protein product: CASGAPQGYGYTF. This chain uses TRBV28 with TRBJ1-2; a weak D match, TRBD1 (5 bases). The CDR3 has 13 residues. Germline V gene data show CDR1 as MDHEN and CDR2 as SYDVKM.

This clonotype appeared once. V is TRBV6-2 or TRBV6-3 and J is TRBJ1-5, with D possibly matching TRBD1 (5 bases). The germline V gene encodes CDR1 MNHEY and CDR2 SVGEGT. This CDR3 is built from 17 residues. Trimming removed 6 bases from V and 0 bases from J, with 18 bases in between. CDR3 loop: CASSLLRDPYSNQPQHF. CDR3 DNA: TGTGCCAGCAGCCTCCTTCGGGACCCCTATAGCAATCAGCCCCAGCATTTT.

This clonotype was counted only a few times. This rearrangement joins TRBV20-1 to TRBJ1-6, with no clear D. The CDR3 length is 17 residues. The germline CDR1 and CDR2 sequences are DFQATT and SNEGSKA (reference sequence). Deletions cut 0 bases from V and 5 bases from J, with 17 bases between. CDR3 DNA sequence: TGCAGTGCTAGAGATCCGCGGTCCGGCGGCGATAATTCACCCCTCCACTTT. Protein sequence: CSARDPRSGGDNSPLHF.

The genes are TRBV6-1 and TRBJ2-7; unclear D gene. Germline V gives CDR1 MNHNS, CDR2 SASEGT. V gave up 7 bases and J gave up 1 base, with 8 bases separating them. The CDR3 runs to 12 residues. CDR3 region: CASTSVSYEQYF. The CDR3 DNA reads as TGTGCCAGCACTTCCGTTTCCTACGAGCAGTACTTC.

The rearrangement links TRBV2 to TRBJ1-2; 7 bases line up with TRBD1. The CDR3 contains 11 residues. With 11 bases clipped from V and 7 bases from J, the junction kept 7 bases outside the gene matches. Germline V gene sequence: CDR1 SNHLY, CDR2 FYNNEI. For the CDR3, the DNA is TGTGCCGGCCAGGGGGGGGCTGGCTACACCTTC. Translation: CAGQGGAGYTF.

This clonotype was counted between two and nine times. The chain has TRBV6-1 and TRBJ2-5; D is unresolved. V was cut by 2 bases and J by 0 bases, with 10 bases left in between. Looked up from germline, CDR1 is MNHNS and CDR2 is SASEGT. The length of the CDR3 is 15 residues. Here the CDR3 reads CASSESRLNQETQYF. The DNA for the CDR3 is TGTGCCAGCAGTGAATCTCGGCTCAACCAAGAGACCCAGTACTTC.

The chain combines TRBV7-9 with TRBJ2-3; no reliable D call. V shed 4 bases and J shed 3 bases, with 11 bases lying between them. This CDR3 contains 14 residues. Germline CDR1 and CDR2: SEHNR and FQNEAQ (reference sequence). The chain's CDR3 is CASSSRLSTDTQYF. In DNA form, the CDR3 reads TGTGCCAGCAGCTCAAGACTGAGTACAGATACGCAGTATTTT. The variable domain in full, with the rest retrieved from reference TRBV7-9 and TRBJ2-3, is DTGVSQNPRHKITKRGQNVTFRCDPISEHNRLYWYRQTLGQGPEFLTYFQNEAQLEKSRLLSDRFSAERPKGSFSTLEIQRTEQGDSAMYLCASSSRLSTDTQYFGPGTRLTVL.

The V gene is TRBV6-1, the J gene TRBJ2-7; D is undetermined. The germline V gene encodes CDR1 MNHNS and CDR2 SASEGT. Between the trimmed V and J ends, which lost 6 bases and 0 bases, there was a span of 15 bases. CDR3 length: 15 residues. CDR3 DNA sequence: TGTGCCAGCAGCCCCAGCGCGACAAGCTCCTACGAGCAGTACTTC. Translated: CASSPSATSSYEQYF.

The chain uses TRBV6-2 or TRBV6-3 and TRBJ2-7; no reliable D call. V lost 2 bases to trimming and J lost 6 bases, with 8 bases between them. The CDR3 totals 12 residues. The germline V gene has CDR1 MNHEY and CDR2 SVGEGT. CDR3 nucleotide sequence: TGTGCCAGCAGTTACCGTAGTCTCGAGCAGTACTTC. Translation gives CASSYRSLEQYF.

This clonotype appeared a few times. The chain links TRBV6-5 to TRBJ1-6; D is perhaps TRBD1 (5 bases). Trimming pared 2 bases from V and 6 bases from J, leaving 11 bases between. CDR3 length equals 15 residues. Looked up from germline, CDR1 is MNHEY and CDR2 is SVGAGI. CDR3 region: CASSYRGPLNSPLHF. In nucleotides, the CDR3 is TGTGCCAGCAGTTACCGGGGACCTCTTAATTCACCCCTCCACTTT.

V and J are TRBV6-2 or TRBV6-3 and TRBJ2-5; 10 nucleotides align to TRBD1. CDR1 is MNHEY, CDR2 SVGEGT, per germline. The CDR3 runs to 12 residues. The V segment lost 8 bases and the J segment 4 bases; nucleotides outside the gene matches: 1. The CDR3: CASRQGAETQYF. In nucleotides, the CDR3 is TGTGCCAGCCGACAGGGGGCAGAGACCCAGTACTTC.

V is TRBV10-1 and J is TRBJ2-1; 7 nucleotides match TRBD2. Germline loops: CDR1 WNHNN, CDR2 SYGVQD (reference sequence). J lost 4 bases, V lost 3 bases, and 6 bases had no gene match. The CDR3 is 15 residues long. The CDR3 DNA is TGCGCCAGCAGTGAAAATGCGGGAGTGTACAATGAGCAGTTCTTC. Translated: CASSENAGVYNEQFF.